The 2 T cell receptor beta chains below were found in one sample sequenced in a study of monozygotic twins with inflammatory bowel disease. TCRdb reanalyzed the 5' RACE reads, giving one entry per CDR3 protein sequence and no DNA. The sample has over 120,000 distinct CDR3 sequences, and its top ten clones hold approximately 1.2%. The material sequenced was blood. The origin of the receptors is a human donor with ulcerative colitis or Crohn's disease, or a healthy co-twin of an affected twin (not recorded which).

V gene TRBV10-3 combines with J gene TRBJ1-1; there is no DNA to check the TCRdb D call of TRBD1. The length of the CDR3 is 15 residues. Per germline, CDR1 ENHRY and CDR2 SYGVKD. The CDR3 spells CAIRYTTGRGTEAFF.

The CDR3 loop is CSARNRETSFNEQFF. V is TRBV20-1 and J is TRBJ2-1; TCRdb's D gene call, TRBD2, goes unchecked for lack of DNA. This CDR3 comprises 15 residues. Germline V gene data show CDR1 as DFQATT and CDR2 as SNEGSKA (reference sequence).